The next 2 T cell receptor beta chains were all read from a single sample in a study of T cell changes during pregnancy in multiple sclerosis. The assay was immunoSEQ multiplex PCR, and TCRdb's table has in-frame clones only and misses some. The table shows tens of thousands of clones, with 80% to 95% occurring only once. The sample here was peripheral blood, taken after pregnancy. The receptors come from a female donor with multiple sclerosis, enrolled in a pregnancy study.

The rearrangement links TRBV6-5 to TRBJ2-2; D uncertain. The CDR3 is 13 amino acids. Trimming removed 3 bases from V and 5 bases from J, with 7 bases in between. The V gene's germline CDR1 is MNHEY and CDR2 SVGAGI. The CDR3 coding sequence is TGTGCCAGCAGTTATCCGGGTACCGGGGAGCTGTTTTTT. Translation: CASSYPGTGELFF.

V usage is TRBV7-8 and J usage is TRBJ1-4; perhaps TRBD1 as D (6 bases). The germline gives CDR1 SGHVS, CDR2 FQNEAQ. Trimming cost V 4 bases and J 7 bases, with 16 bases left between them. The CDR3 consists of 15 residues. The CDR3, as DNA: TGTGCCAGCAGCTCCGCATACAGGGTCACTGAAAAACTGTTTTTT. Translation: CASSSAYRVTEKLFF.